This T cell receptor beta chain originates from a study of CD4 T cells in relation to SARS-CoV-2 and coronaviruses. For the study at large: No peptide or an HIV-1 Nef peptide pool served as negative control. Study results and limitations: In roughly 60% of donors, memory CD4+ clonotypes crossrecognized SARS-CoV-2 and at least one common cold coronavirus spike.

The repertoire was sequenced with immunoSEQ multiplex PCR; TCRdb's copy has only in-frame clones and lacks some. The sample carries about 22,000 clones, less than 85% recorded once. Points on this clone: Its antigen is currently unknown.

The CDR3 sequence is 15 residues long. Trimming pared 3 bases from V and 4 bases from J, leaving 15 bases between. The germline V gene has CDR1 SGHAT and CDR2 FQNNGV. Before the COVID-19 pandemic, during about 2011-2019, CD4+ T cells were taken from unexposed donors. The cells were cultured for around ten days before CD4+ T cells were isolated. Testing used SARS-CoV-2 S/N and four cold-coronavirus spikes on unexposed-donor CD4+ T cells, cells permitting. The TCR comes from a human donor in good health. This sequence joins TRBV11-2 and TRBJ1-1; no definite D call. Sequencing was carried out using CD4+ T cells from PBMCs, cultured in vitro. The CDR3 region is CASSLGGVLLTEAFF. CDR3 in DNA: TGTGCCAGCAGCTTGGGTGGGGTCTTACTCACTGAAGCTTTCTTT.